The T cell receptor beta chain described here comes from a study of blood T cell repertoires in COVID-19 (TCRdb year 2020). About the study as a whole: Samples from collaborators originated in the United States, Italy and Spain and spanned both the acute and convalescent phases of COVID-19. The repertoires were made available in a free public database intended to serve as a resource for research on the immune response to SARS-CoV-2. The dataset comprised deeply sampled blood TCRbeta repertoires from subjects exposed to, actively infected with, or recovered from COVID-19. The sample metadata nearly always contained a de-identified subject ID, COVID-19 status, age in years and sex. The prospective study material was composed of cDNA or gDNA derived from T cells, B-cell-depleted T cells, or PBMCs. Where available, HLA class I and class II types were taken from metadata supplied by the sample provider and were not determined by assay-based typing. The samples were drawn from two sources: the first 160 participants of the ongoing ImmuneRACE study, and approximately 1,300 subjects contributed by 6 global collaborators.

On the study overall, not on this receptor specifically: The quantity of clinical and demographic metadata differed by source and by participant and was supplied without curation.

TCRbeta CDR3 regions were amplified from genomic DNA using the immunoSEQ Assay, a bias-controlled multiplex PCR. As for the authors' bioinformatics: The number of nucleated cells in each sample was estimated from the amplification of reference gene primers within the assay. To quantify the absolute abundance of each unique TCRbeta CDR3 rearrangement, sequence reads were collapsed and filtered. For each sample, productive Simpson clonality was calculated as the square root of Simpson's diversity index across productive rearrangements. The table comes from immuneACCESS by way of TCRdb, which keeps in-frame sequences with V and J called. Part of the clones is missing from these tables; in studies checked, under half for an unresolved V gene and the rest for unknown reasons. V and J calls and clone size are as listed in that table; D and trimming were resolved from the DNA. For this sample there are around 140,000 clones; more than 75% appear just once. 6% of the sample belongs to the ten largest clones.

Regarding this clone: It has no known antigen specificity. Nothing much larger sits one base from this clone, and base qualities are not available.

The germline V gene (reference sequence) sets CDR1 to SEHNR and CDR2 to FQNEAQ. Trimming removed 3 bases from V and 4 bases from J, leaving 15 bases between the germline ends. Including the terminal cysteine and phenylalanine, the CDR3 comprises 15 residues. Only CDR3 DNA remains: 45 bases, in frame from the first base. Participants in the prospective study were aged about 18 to 89 years, lived in under 30 United States geographic areas, and enrolled through a virtual design. In the prospective study, cohorts were assigned on the basis of participant-reported clinical history obtained from a screening survey and a study questionnaire. For ImmuneRACE Cohort 3, a participant was defined as recovered based on two consecutive negative NP/OP PCR tests, clearance by a healthcare professional, or resolution of symptoms. Mobile phlebotomists in the prospective study collected whole blood, serum and a nasopharyngeal or oropharyngeal swab from every participant. Participants in the prospective study had the option to provide additional blood draws and questionnaires over an approximately 2-month period. Blood samples from the prospective study were shipped frozen or at room temperature prior to DNA extraction.

This sequence was found in a woman aged 45-60 years who had recovered from COVID-19. The V and J genes are TRBV7-9 and TRBJ1-1, with TRBD1 as a weak D call on 6 bases. The sample taken for sequencing was PBMCs or T cells enriched from blood (not recorded which). The CDR3 region reads CASSFYVGGGTEAFF. In nucleotide form, the sequence is TGTGCCAGCAGCTTTTACGTGGGAGGGGGCACTGAAGCTTTCTTT.